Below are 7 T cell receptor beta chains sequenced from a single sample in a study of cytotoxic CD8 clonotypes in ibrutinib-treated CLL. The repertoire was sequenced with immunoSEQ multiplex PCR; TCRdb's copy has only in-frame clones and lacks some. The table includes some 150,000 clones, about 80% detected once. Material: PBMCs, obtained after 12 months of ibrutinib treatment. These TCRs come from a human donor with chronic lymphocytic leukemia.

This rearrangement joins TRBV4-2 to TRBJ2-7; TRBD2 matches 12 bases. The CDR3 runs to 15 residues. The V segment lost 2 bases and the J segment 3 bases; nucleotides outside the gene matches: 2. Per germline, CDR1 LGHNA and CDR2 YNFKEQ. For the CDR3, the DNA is TGTGCCAGCAGCCAAACTAGCGGGGGGAACTACGAGCAGTACTTC. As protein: CASSQTSGGNYEQYF.

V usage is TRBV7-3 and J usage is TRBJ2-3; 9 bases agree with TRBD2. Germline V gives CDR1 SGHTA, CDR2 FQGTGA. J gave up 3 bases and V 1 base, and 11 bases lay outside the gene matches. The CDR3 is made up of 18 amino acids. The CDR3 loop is CASSLKGLAGRTTDTQYF. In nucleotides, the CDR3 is TGTGCCAGCAGCTTAAAAGGGCTAGCGGGAAGAACTACAGATACGCAGTATTTT.

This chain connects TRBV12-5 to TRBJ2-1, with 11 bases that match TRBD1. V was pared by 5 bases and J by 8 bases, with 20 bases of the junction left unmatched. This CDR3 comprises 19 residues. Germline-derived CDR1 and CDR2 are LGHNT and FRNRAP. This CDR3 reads CASGPIPSSPGQGDDEQFF. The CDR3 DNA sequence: TGTGCTAGTGGTCCGATACCATCAAGTCCGGGACAGGGGGACGATGAGCAGTTCTTC.

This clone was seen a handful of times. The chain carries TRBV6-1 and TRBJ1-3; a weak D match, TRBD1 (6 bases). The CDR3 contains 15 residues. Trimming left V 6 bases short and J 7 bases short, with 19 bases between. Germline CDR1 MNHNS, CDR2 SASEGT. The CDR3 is CASSEITGLGNTIYF. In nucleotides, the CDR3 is TGTGCCAGCAGCGAAATAACAGGGCTTGGGAACACCATATATTTT.

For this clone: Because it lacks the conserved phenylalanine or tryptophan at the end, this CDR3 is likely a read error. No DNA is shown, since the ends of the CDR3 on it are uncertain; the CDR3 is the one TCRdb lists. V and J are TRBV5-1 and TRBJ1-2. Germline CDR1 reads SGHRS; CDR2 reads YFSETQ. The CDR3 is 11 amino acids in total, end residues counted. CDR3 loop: CASSPSRAGRI.

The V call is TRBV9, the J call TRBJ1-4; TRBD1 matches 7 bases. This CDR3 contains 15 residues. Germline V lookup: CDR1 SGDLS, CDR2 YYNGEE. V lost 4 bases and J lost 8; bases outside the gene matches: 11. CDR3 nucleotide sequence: TGTGCCAGCAGCATAAACAAGGGGGCAGGGGAAAAACTGTTTTTT. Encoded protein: CASSINKGAGEKLFF.

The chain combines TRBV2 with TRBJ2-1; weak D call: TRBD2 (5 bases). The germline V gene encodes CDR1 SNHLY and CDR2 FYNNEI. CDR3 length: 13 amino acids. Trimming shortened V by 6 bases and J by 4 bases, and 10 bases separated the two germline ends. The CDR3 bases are TGTGCCAGCAGCGCAAGAGGGTACAATGAGCAGTTCTTC. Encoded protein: CASSARGYNEQFF.